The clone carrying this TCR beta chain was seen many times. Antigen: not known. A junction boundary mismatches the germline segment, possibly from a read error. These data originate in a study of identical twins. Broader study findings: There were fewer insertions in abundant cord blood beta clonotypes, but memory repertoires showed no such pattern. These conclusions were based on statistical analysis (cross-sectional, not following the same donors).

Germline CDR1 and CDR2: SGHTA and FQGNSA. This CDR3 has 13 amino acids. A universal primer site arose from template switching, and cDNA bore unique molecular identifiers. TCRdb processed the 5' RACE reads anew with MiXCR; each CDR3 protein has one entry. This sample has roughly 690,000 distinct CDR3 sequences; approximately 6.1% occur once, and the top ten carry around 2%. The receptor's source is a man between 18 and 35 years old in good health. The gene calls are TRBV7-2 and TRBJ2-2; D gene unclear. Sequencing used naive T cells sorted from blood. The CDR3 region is CASTLKANGELFF. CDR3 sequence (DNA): TGTGCCAGCACCTTAAAGGCGAACGGGGAGCTGTTTTTT.